A selection of T cell receptor beta chains follows, all from one sample in a study of blood T cell repertoires in COVID-19. The data were produced by immunoSEQ multiplex PCR, yet TCRdb's version contains in-frame clones alone and is incomplete. This table has about 72,000 clones, approximately 85% appearing once. Source material: peripheral blood. Source of these receptors: a man in his fifties or sixties with acute or convalescent COVID-19. The CDR3 runs from the conserved cysteine through the conserved F or W. Fields, in order: clone size, J gene, V gene, D gene, CDR3 DNA, CDR3 protein. A D gene is named only where the DNA matches it firmly. Size is stated for part of the rows, as once, few or many counts, or as a class when the clone is expanded.

>-|TRBJ1-2|TRBV7-3|-
TGTGCCAGCAGCTTGCAGGGTGCTAACTATGGCTACACCTTC
CASSLQGANYGYTF
>-|TRBJ2-7|TRBV19|-
TGTGCCAGCGCGGGCCATTCCTACGAGCAGTACTTC
CASAGHSYEQYF
>-|TRBJ1-6|TRBV19|-
TGTGCCAGTAGCCCGGACAGTCTGGGGAATTCACCCCTCCACTTT
CASSPDSLGNSPLHF
>-|TRBJ2-7|TRBV18|TRBD1
TGTGCCAGCTCACCAGGGACAGGGGGCTACGAGCAGTACTTC
CASSPGTGGYEQYF
>-|TRBJ2-7|TRBV6-5|TRBD1
TGTGCCAGCAGTTACGCATCGACAGGGGGTCGGGAGCAGTACTTC
CASSYASTGGREQYF
>-|TRBJ1-1|TRBV19|-
TGTGCCAGTAGTATACTTGGGGGAGGCCCTGAAGCTTTCTTT
CASSILGGGPEAFF
>-|TRBJ2-3|TRBV5-6|-
TGTGCCAGCAGCTCGGACAAGAGGGATACGCAGTATTTT
CASSSDKRDTQYF
>-|TRBJ2-7|TRBV27|-
TGTGCCAGCAGGTACAGCTACGAGCAGTACTTC
CASRYSYEQYF
>-|TRBJ2-7|TRBV18|-
TGTGCCAGCTCACCAGGGCAACTAGGAACTTCTTACGAGCAGTACTTC
CASSPGQLGTSYEQYF
>-|TRBJ2-7|TRBV24-1|TRBD1
TGTGCCACCAGTGATGCGGACAGGGTATACGAGCAGTACTTC
CATSDADRVYEQYF
>-|TRBJ2-1|TRBV19|TRBD2
TGTGCCAGTAGTAGGACTAGCGGATTCTACAATGAGCAGTTCTTC
CASSRTSGFYNEQFF
>-|TRBJ1-3|TRBV4-1|TRBD1
TGCGCCAGCAGCCAAGATTTGGGACAGGGGAGCTCTGGAAACACCATATATTTT
CASSQDLGQGSSGNTIYF
>-|TRBJ2-6|TRBV27|-
TGTGCCAGCACGGTGTCTTCTGGGGCCAACGTCCTGACTTTC
CASTVSSGANVLTF
>-|TRBJ2-7|TRBV18|TRBD1
TGTGCCAGCTCACCAACGGGACAGGGGATCGAGCAGTACTTC
CASSPTGQGIEQYF
>once|TRBJ2-2|TRBV12-5|-
TGTGCTAGTCTGCGGGGACAGTTGAACACCGGGGAGCTGTTTTTT
CASLRGQLNTGELFF
>-|TRBJ2-2|TRBV10-3|TRBD2
TGTGCCATCAGTGAAGGAGCGGGGGGCGGCGGGGAGCTGTTTTTT
CAISEGAGGGGELFF
>-|TRBJ2-5|TRBV5-1|TRBD1
TGCGCCAGCAGCGTGACAGGGGGCCAGGAGACCCAGTACTTC
CASSVTGGQETQYF
>-|TRBJ2-5|TRBV4-2|TRBD1
TGTGCCAGCAGCCAGGGACAGGGACCGGTAGAGACCCAGTACTTC
CASSQGQGPVETQYF
>-|TRBJ2-1|TRBV29-1|TRBD2
TGCAGCACCTGGACTAGCGGGGGGGACGATGAGCAGTTCTTC
CSTWTSGGDDEQFF
>-|TRBJ1-6|TRBV19|-
TGTGCCAGTAGTATAGACCAGACAGGACAGAATTCACCCCTCCACTTT
CASSIDQTGQNSPLHF
>-|TRBJ2-7|TRBV28|TRBD1
TGTGCCAGCAGTAGGACAGGGCTGGACGAGCAGTACTTC
CASSRTGLDEQYF
>-|TRBJ1-5|TRBV5-5|-
TGTGCCAGCAGCCTCCTGGGGGGGATTAGCAATCAGCCCCAGCATTTT
CASSLLGGISNQPQHF
>-|TRBJ2-5|TRBV7-7|TRBD1
TGTGCTAGCATTCCTACAGGGGGAGAGACCCAGTACTTC
CASIPTGGETQYF
>-|TRBJ1-5|TRBV21-1|-
TGTGCCAGCAGCATGGGGGGGGTCAATCAGCCCCAGCATTTT
CASSMGGVNQPQHF
>once|TRBJ1-1|TRBV6-5|-
TGTGCCAGCAGTTACGACGGGTTTCTCTCGGATGGAGCTTTCTTT
CASSYDGFLSDGAFF
>-|TRBJ2-2|TRBV2|-
TGTGCCAGCAGGAACAGGGTTACCGGGGAGCTGTTTTTT
CASRNRVTGELFF
>-|TRBJ2-7|TRBV19|TRBD2
TGTGCCAGTAGAGGGGAGCGGGACTCCTACGAGCAGTACTTC
CASRGERDSYEQYF
>-|TRBJ1-4|TRBV7-2|-
TGTGCCAGCAGCCAGGACAGTGGTCCTAATGAAAAACTGTTTTTT
CASSQDSGPNEKLFF
>-|TRBJ2-5|TRBV7-2|TRBD2
TGTGCCAGCAAGACGATAGCGGGCCACCAAGAGACCCAGTACTTC
CASKTIAGHQETQYF